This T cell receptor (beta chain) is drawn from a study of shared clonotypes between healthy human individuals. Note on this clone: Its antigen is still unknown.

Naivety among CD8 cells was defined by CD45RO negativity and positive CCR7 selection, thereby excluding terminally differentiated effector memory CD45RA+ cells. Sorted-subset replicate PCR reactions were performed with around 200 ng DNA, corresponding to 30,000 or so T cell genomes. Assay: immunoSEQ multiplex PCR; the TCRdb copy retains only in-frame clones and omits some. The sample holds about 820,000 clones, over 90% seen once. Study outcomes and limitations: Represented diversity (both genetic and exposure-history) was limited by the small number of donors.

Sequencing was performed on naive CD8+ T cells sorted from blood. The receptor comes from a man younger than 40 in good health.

The CDR3 sequence: CASSEDTGQGSYEQYF. The CDR3 DNA follows: TGCGCCAGCAGTGAGGACACGGGACAGGGCTCCTACGAGCAGTACTTC. The chain is built from TRBV10-1 and TRBJ2-7; 9 bases map to TRBD1. The ends lost 2 bases at V and 0 bases at J; junction bases unmatched: 5. This CDR3 has 16 amino acids. CDR1 is WNHNN and CDR2 is SYGVQD in the germline V gene (reference sequence).